This TCR beta chain was captured by sequencing in a study of Ad26.COV2.S vaccination and SARS-CoV-2 variants. Study results and limitations: Recipients of vaccine and of placebo showed similar breadth of their non-spike TCR repertoires.

Generated by immunoSEQ multiplex PCR, the TCRdb table keeps only in-frame clones and is missing some. The sample includes 250,000 to 300,000 clones, roughly 86% of them seen just once. Treatment given: around 19 received Ad26.COV2.S at low or high dose, single or two shots; roughly five received placebo; per-sample allocation not given. Specimen acquisition occurred on day 63 following the initial vaccine or placebo injection. In regard to this clone: What it binds is not known.

The TCR was taken from a person between 18 and 65 years old who received the Ad26.COV2.S COVID-19 vaccine or a placebo. Sequencing was performed on peripheral blood, taken in a trial of Ad26.COV2.S vaccine versus placebo.

CDR3 in amino acids: CASSLGTGSGNTIYF. CDR3 in DNA: TGCGCCAGCAGCCTTGGGACAGGGTCTGGAAACACCATATATTTT. The chain uses TRBV5-1 and TRBJ1-3; 9 nucleotides align to TRBD1. V lost 4 bases, J lost 1 base, and 3 bases stayed unmatched. The CDR3 extends over 15 amino acids. Germline values: CDR1 SGHRS, CDR2 YFSETQ.